The clone carrying this TCR beta chain came up a few times. Its antigen is unknown. These data originate in a study of shared clonotypes between healthy human individuals. CDR1 and CDR2 from the germline V gene are SGHDT and YYEEEE. This CDR3 comprises 14 residues. Unmatched junction bases numbered 7, after V lost 3 bases and J lost 6 bases. Naive CD8 cells, CD45RO-negative and positively selected for CCR7, excluded terminally differentiated effector memory CD45RA+ cells. Sequenced by immunoSEQ multiplex PCR; TCRdb stores in-frame clones only, minus some. The table lists hundreds of thousands of clones, roughly 95% of them singletons. Whole-study results and caveats: The naive CD4 repertoires of a handful of donors were compared, and about 5% of clonotypes were shared.

Sequencing input: naive CD8+ T cells sorted from blood. The V call is TRBV5-6, the J call TRBJ2-7, with 9 bases matching TRBD1. This TCR came from a woman aged 25 to 45 in good health. The CDR3, as DNA: TGTGCCAGCAGCTGGGACAGGGCAACGGTCGAGCAGTACTTC. It yields the protein CASSWDRATVEQYF.